These 15 T cell receptor beta chains originate from one sample sequenced in a study of blood T cell repertoires in COVID-19. Clones were sequenced by immunoSEQ multiplex PCR, and TCRdb holds only the in-frame ones, with some missing. The sample comprises about 270,000 clones, just over 90% of which are singletons, and about 2% rests with the top ten. The sequenced sample consisted of PBMCs or T cells enriched from blood (not recorded which). The receptors were gathered from a woman in her 40s with acute COVID-19.

The chain has TRBV7-2 and TRBJ1-1, with a weak D call TRBD1 (6 bases). Germline V gene lookup returns CDR1 SGHTA and CDR2 FQGNSA. The CDR3 loop spans 18 amino acids. V was shortened by 1 base and J by 0 bases, with 18 bases between the two germline ends. For the CDR3, the DNA is TGTGCCAGCAGCTTAGTAGGTACAGGGATTACCATGAACACTGAAGCTTTCTTT. Translation: CASSLVGTGITMNTEAFF. Supplemented by reference TRBV7-2 and TRBJ1-1, the full variable domain reads GAGVSQSPSNKVTEKGKDVELRCDPISGHTALYWYRQSLGQGLEFLIYFQGNSAPDKSGLPSDRFSAERTGGSVSTLTIQRTQQEDSAVYLCASSLVGTGITMNTEAFFGQGTRLTVV.

The CDR3 DNA is TGCGCCAGCAGCCCGGGACACCAGAGCTCTGGGGCCAACGTCCTGACTTTC. Amino acid sequence: CASSPGHQSSGANVLTF. The J gene is TRBJ2-6, the V gene TRBV5-1; a possible D gene is TRBD1 (6 bases). CDR1 SGHRS and CDR2 YFSETQ come from the germline V gene. V was cut by 4 bases and J by 0 bases, with 14 bases left in between. CDR3 length: 17 amino acids.

This CDR3 is CASSQGLARSRTDTQYF. The CDR3 DNA sequence: TGCGCCAGCAGCCAAGGACTAGCAAGAAGTCGGACAGATACGCAGTATTTT. The rearrangement uses TRBV4-1 and TRBJ2-3; the match to TRBD2 covers 7 bases. The CDR3 extends over 17 amino acids. V lost 1 base and J lost 3; bases outside the gene matches: 10. CDR1 is MGHRA, CDR2 YSYEKL, per germline.

The rearrangement joins TRBV28 to TRBJ1-1, with D hard to call. Germline CDR1 MDHEN, CDR2 SYDVKM. The length of the CDR3 is 12 residues. V lost 11 bases and J 5 bases, leaving 15 bases between the germline ends. The CDR3 DNA reads TGTGCCTTAAAGGCGGGAAAGACTGAAGCTTTCTTT. It encodes CALKAGKTEAFF.

The chain employs TRBV6-5 and TRBJ1-2; perhaps TRBD1 as D (5 bases). Trimming shortened V by 8 bases and J by 5 bases, and 15 bases separated the two germline ends. CDR3 length: 13 residues. Germline V lookup: CDR1 MNHEY, CDR2 SVGAGI. This chain's CDR3 is CASSRGTDYGYTF. The CDR3 nucleotides read TGTGCCAGCTCCCGGGGGACGGATTATGGCTACACCTTC.

V usage is TRBV5-6 and J usage is TRBJ2-5, with TRBD1 matching over 9 bases. Germline trimming cut 4 bases from V and 4 bases from J; bases unmatched to any gene: 11. The germline gives CDR1 SGHDT, CDR2 YYEEEE. The CDR3 consists of 16 residues. CDR3 loop: CASSTLRQGVRETQYF. DNA of the CDR3: TGTGCCAGCAGCACCTTGCGACAGGGGGTCCGAGAGACCCAGTACTTC.

V is TRBV28 and J is TRBJ1-5; D is ambiguous. Germline V gives CDR1 MDHEN, CDR2 SYDVKM. This CDR3 comprises 14 residues. Trimming removed 3 bases at V and 2 bases at J, with 8 bases between. The CDR3 coding sequence is TGTGCCAGCAGTTTTTCGGAGGGCAATCAGCCCCAGCATTTT. This translates into CASSFSEGNQPQHF.

The V and J genes are TRBV7-2 and TRBJ1-3, with 7 bases identical to TRBD1. The CDR3 is 15 residues long. V was clipped by 2 bases and J by 3 bases; unmatched bases: 4. The germline V gene encodes CDR1 SGHTA and CDR2 FQGNSA. For the CDR3, the DNA is TGTGCCAGCAGCTTAAACAGGGGTCATGGAAACACCATATATTTT. Encoded protein: CASSLNRGHGNTIYF.

The V call is TRBV4-1, the J call TRBJ2-2; TRBD1 aligns across 10 bases. J lost 5 bases, V lost 1 base, and 1 base had no gene match. CDR3 length: 15 amino acids. Per the germline V gene, CDR1 is MGHRA and CDR2 is YSYEKL. The CDR3 loop is CASSQADRGTGELFF. The DNA of the CDR3 is TGCGCCAGCAGCCAAGCGGACAGGGGGACCGGGGAGCTGTTTTTT.

As DNA, the CDR3 is TGTGCCAGCAGCCCCTCGACAGGGTGGGGAGATACGCAGTATTTT. Its protein product is CASSPSTGWGDTQYF. The chain is built from TRBV7-3 and TRBJ2-3, with 7 bases identical to TRBD1. Germline V gene data show CDR1 as SGHTA and CDR2 as FQGTGA. The CDR3 is 15 amino acids. V gave up 5 bases and J gave up 5 bases; unmatched junction bases: 10.

The chain recombines TRBV27 with TRBJ1-5, with D unresolved. The CDR3 consists of 13 residues. Germline loops: CDR1 MNHEY, CDR2 SMNVEV (reference sequence). The V gene lost 5 bases and the J gene lost 9 bases, with 14 bases spanning the gap. CDR3 region: CASSATRGGPQHF. The DNA for the CDR3 is TGTGCCAGCAGTGCGACGCGGGGAGGGCCCCAGCATTTT.

The V gene is TRBV4-2, the J gene TRBJ1-4; 7 bases match TRBD1. The germline V gene has CDR1 LGHNA and CDR2 YNFKEQ. Trimming cost V 0 bases and J 4 bases; bases outside gene matches: 8. This CDR3 contains 17 residues. CDR3 nucleotide sequence: TGTGCCAGCAGCCAAGAGGGAGCGACAGGGCTTAATGAAAAACTGTTTTTT. Residues: CASSQEGATGLNEKLFF.

The chain links TRBV30 to TRBJ1-6, with D perhaps matching TRBD1 (6 bases). Trimming shortened V by 0 bases and J by 7 bases, and 7 bases separated the two germline ends. The CDR3 is 13 amino acids. Germline CDR1 is GTSNPN and CDR2 is SVGIG (reference sequence). This CDR3 is CAWSVQGNSPLHF. CDR3 coding DNA: TGTGCCTGGAGTGTACAGGGAAATTCACCCCTCCACTTT.

The chain joins TRBV6-4 to TRBJ2-1; perhaps TRBD2 as D (6 bases). V gave up 2 bases and J gave up 9 bases, with 17 bases separating them. The germline CDR1 and CDR2 sequences are MRHNA and SNTAGT. This CDR3 is built from 15 residues. This chain's CDR3 is CASSDDRDWLIEQFF. The CDR3 DNA follows: TGTGCCAGCAGTGACGATCGGGACTGGCTTATTGAGCAGTTCTTC.

The chain employs TRBV7-2 and TRBJ2-1; 7 bases line up with TRBD2. Germline CDR1 SGHTA, CDR2 FQGNSA. The CDR3 spans 16 residues. V was clipped by 1 base and J by 2 bases; unmatched bases: 5. This CDR3 is CASSLGGGVPYNEQFF. Written as DNA, the CDR3 is TGTGCCAGCAGCTTAGGTGGGGGGGTCCCCTACAATGAGCAGTTCTTC.